In its sample, the clone carrying this T cell receptor (beta chain) was seen a few times. The data belong to a study of blood T cells in healthy people across ages. Trimming took 3 bases from V and 6 from J; bases not matched to a gene: 6. The CDR3 has 14 amino acids. Looked up from germline, CDR1 is WNHNN and CDR2 is SYGVQD (reference sequence). A sample-barcoded 5' primer and a J-beta primer mix were used in a second PCR of roughly 6 to 11 cycles. TCRdb reprocessed the 5' RACE reads via MiXCR and lists one record per CDR3 protein. The sample carries about 1.4 million distinct CDR3 sequences, around 55% recorded once.

The TCR was taken from a man younger than 35 in good health. The V call is TRBV10-1, the J call TRBJ2-3, with TRBD2 identical over 7 bases. The sequenced sample was blood. CDR3 nucleotide sequence: TGCGCCAGCAGTGAAGGGACTAAGATTGATACGCAGTATTTT. As protein: CASSEGTKIDTQYF.